This TCR beta chain was profiled in a study of cytomegalovirus exposure and HLA in healthy donors. This PCR relied on a set of 60 Vbeta primers and 13 Jbeta primers. The data were produced by immunoSEQ multiplex PCR, yet TCRdb's version contains in-frame clones alone and is incomplete. Among nearly 95,000 clones listed, 7.6% were seen once. Germline V gene lookup returns CDR1 MGHDK and CDR2 SYGVNS. With 5 bases clipped from V and 6 bases from J, the junction kept 5 bases outside the gene matches. The CDR3 extends over 14 amino acids. Study-wide results and limits: Testing in vitro showed three CMV-associated chains specific for CMV antigens.

This clone was seen a few times. What it binds is unknown. Sequencing used PBMCs. The sequence derives from a man aged 45-60 years in good health and CMV-seronegative. The gene calls are TRBV25-1 and TRBJ2-7, with 12 positions matching TRBD2. CDR3 protein: CASSHLLAGGEQYF. The CDR3 DNA reads TGTGCCAGCAGTCACCTACTAGCGGGAGGCGAGCAGTACTTC.